This TCR beta chain was sequenced for a study of T cell responses to AZD1222 COVID-19 vaccine. This CDR3 has 17 amino acids. The germline V gene has CDR1 LGHNA and CDR2 YNFKEQ. V shed 5 bases, J shed 4 bases, and the junction held 12 bases outside the gene matches. Method: immunoSEQ multiplex PCR; TCRdb's copy keeps in-frame clones and lacks some. The sample comprises around 110,000 clones, 85% to 95% of which are singletons, and approximately 1.5% rests with the top ten. Concerning this clone: The antigen is unknown.

The study, taken as a whole, reports: The study sampled repertoires only after the peak T cell response.

The chain links TRBV4-2 to TRBJ1-2; 11 positions agree with TRBD1. The clonotype was recovered from an adult in good health. Sample: peripheral blood, taken on day 0 of AZD1222 vaccination. CDR3 sequence (DNA): TGTGCCAGCAGCAAAGGGACAGGGGGGAGCGGTAGCTATGGCTACACCTTC. This sequence encodes CASSKGTGGSGSYGYTF.